This is a list of T cell receptor beta chains from one sample in a study of response to subunit inactivated influenza vaccine. TCRdb fed the RT-PCR reads into MiXCR, producing one record per CDR3 protein. The sample comprises approximately 500,000 distinct CDR3 sequences, 10% to 15% of which are singletons, and around 13% rests with the top ten. Specimen: PBMCs from blood, collected more than 35 days after vaccination. Receptors were obtained from a man aged 50 or older who received an inactivated influenza vaccine. Both conserved end residues are part of each CDR3. The D gene is left open where the match is weak. Size tells how often a clone was seen (once, few, many) or the class of an expanded clone, and some rows leave it out.

NA,TRBJ2-1,TRBV10-3,NA,TGTGCCATCAGTGAGGTCGTCGGCCACAATGAGCAGTTCTTC,CAISEVVGHNEQFF
many,TRBJ2-2,TRBV7-9,NA,TGTGCCAGCAGTCTACCGGGTCAGAACACCGGGGAGCTGTTTTTT,CASSLPGQNTGELFF
few,TRBJ2-7,TRBV5-4,TRBD1,TGTGCCAGCAGCGTCACGGGACAGGGGTTCTACGAGCAGTACTTC,CASSVTGQGFYEQYF
few,TRBJ2-7,TRBV20-1,NA,TGCAGTGCTAGAAATACAGGGATTCGCTCCTACGAGCAGTACTTC,CSARNTGIRSYEQYF
many,TRBJ1-1,TRBV5-1,NA,TGCGCCAGCAGCTTGGCTGCACAGACCACTGAAGCTTTCTTT,CASSLAAQTTEAFF
few,TRBJ2-2,TRBV9,TRBD2,TGTGCCAGCAGCGTAGCCACGTCCGGGAGTAGCGGGGGGGCCGGGGAGCTGTTTTTT,CASSVATSGSSGGAGELFF
NA,TRBJ2-2,TRBV5-1,NA,TGCGCCAGCAGCCTGGTTGGGCCGAGGGAGCTGTTTTTT,CASSLVGPRELFF
many,TRBJ1-1,TRBV10-3,TRBD1,TGTGCCAGCACGACAGGGGTGAACACTGAAGCTTTCTTT,CASTTGVNTEAFF
NA,TRBJ1-1,TRBV3-1,NA,TGTGCCAGCAGCCGTAGTCGGAACACTGAAGCTTTCTTT,CASSRSRNTEAFF
NA,TRBJ1-6,TRBV20-1,NA,TGCAGTGCTAGATCAGGGACCGGTAATTCACCCCTCCACTTT,CSARSGTGNSPLHF
few,TRBJ2-1,TRBV12-3/TRBV12-4,NA,TGTGCTGGGGGGACTTTCCCCAATGAGCAGTTCTTC,CAGGTFPNEQFF
NA,TRBJ2-7,TRBV20-1,TRBD1,TGCAGTGCGAATGTAGTACTAGGACAGGGGGCAGACGAGCAGTACTTC,CSANVVLGQGADEQYF
NA,TRBJ2-1,TRBV7-3,TRBD2,TGTGCCAGCAGTCCATCCCGGACTAGCGGGAGGGGGGAGCAGTTCTTC,CASSPSRTSGRGEQFF
few,TRBJ2-2,TRBV25-1,TRBD2,TGTGCCAGCAGTATGGGGATAGCGGGACTTTTTTCCGGGGAGCTGTTTTTT,CASSMGIAGLFSGELFF
NA,TRBJ2-2,TRBV7-8,NA,TGTGCCAGCACGGACTGGGATTTAAACACCGGGGAGCTGTTTTTT,CASTDWDLNTGELFF